This is a list of T cell receptor beta chains from one sample in a study of post-analysis software for immune sequencing data. TCRdb ran MiXCR on the PCR reads and lists one entry per CDR3 protein. The table has 650,000 to 850,000 distinct CDR3 sequences, around 45% seen once. The sequencing input was blood. These receptors all come from a girl aged 10-17 years with multiple sclerosis. Each CDR3 is given with its conserved first and last residue. D genes are given only for firm matches. A clone size is listed for some rows: how often the clone was seen (once, few, many), or a class if it is expanded.

J gene	D gene	clone size	V gene	CDR3 DNA	CDR3 protein
TRBJ2-5	TRBD2	NA	TRBV6-5	TGTGCCAGCAGTCTACAAGCGGGAGGGTCGAAAGAGACCCAGTACTTC	CASSLQAGGSKETQYF
TRBJ1-2	NA	NA	TRBV7-2	TGTGCCAGCAGCTTAGTGGCCCGGGATCGGTATGGCTACACCTTC	CASSLVARDRYGYTF
TRBJ2-7	TRBD2	few	TRBV7-2	TGTGCCAGCAGCACCCGACTAGCTCGGGCCTCCTACGAGCAGTACTTC	CASSTRLARASYEQYF
TRBJ2-7	NA	few	TRBV5-1	TGCGCCAGCAGCTGGACGAAAACAGGGTACGAGCAGTACTTC	CASSWTKTGYEQYF
TRBJ2-5	TRBD2	NA	TRBV20-1	TGCAGTGCTAGACCCTTAGCGGGAGGAGAGACCCAGTACTTC	CSARPLAGGETQYF
TRBJ2-1	TRBD2	few	TRBV11-1	TGTGCCAGCAGCTTAGCGGGGAGGGACTTTCTCGATGAGCAGTTCTTC	CASSLAGRDFLDEQFF
TRBJ1-2	NA	few	TRBV20-1	TGCAGTGCTAGTAGGAACCCTACTAACTATGGCTACACCTTC	CSASRNPTNYGYTF
TRBJ2-1	NA	NA	TRBV9	TGTGCCAGCCGGGGACTGGACGACGAGCAGTTCTTC	CASRGLDDEQFF
TRBJ2-3	NA	NA	TRBV7-9	TGTGCCAGCAGCTTAGAGTCCCCAGATACGCAGTATTTT	CASSLESPDTQYF
TRBJ2-7	NA	NA	TRBV9	TGTGCCAGCAGCGTAGAATCAGGGGTAGGCGAGCAGTACTTC	CASSVESGVGEQYF
TRBJ2-3	NA	NA	TRBV24-1	TGTGCCACCAGTCCCAGTGGGGCTCGTAAAGATACGCAGTATTTT	CATSPSGARKDTQYF
TRBJ2-7	NA	NA	TRBV7-8	TGTGCCAGCAGCTTAGGCGCCAGGGATCCCTACGAGCAGTACTTC	CASSLGARDPYEQYF
TRBJ2-1	TRBD2	NA	TRBV12-3/TRBV12-4	TGTGCCAGCAGTGGACTAGCCGGAAGCTCCTACAATGAGCAGTTCTTC	CASSGLAGSSYNEQFF